The sequence of this T cell receptor (beta chain) was determined in a study of persistence of HIV-infected CD4 T cells. As for the study in general: Donors had been on suppressive ART for a median of about 8 years. Multiple blood draws of up to about 180 mL, except two donors with single leukapheresis.

General study points: TCR analyses could not target the rare provirus-carrying CMV-responding cells.

Stimulation used around 10 ug/mL lysate from CMV-infected fibroblasts. CD40L-negative CD69-negative CD45RO-high memory CD4+ T cells were sorted as populations depleted of antigen-responding cells. Anti-CD28/CD49d costimulation, CD40-blocking antibody and enfuvirtide were given to CD8-depleted PBMCs for about 17 hours. Of note for this clone: The target antigen is unknown.

Sequencing used immunoSEQ version 4 in survey mode. The repertoire was sequenced with immunoSEQ multiplex PCR; TCRdb's copy has only in-frame clones and lacks some. The sample carries about 50,000 clones, more than 60% recorded once. The source is an adult man with HIV who was CMV-seropositive. Source: CD4+ T cells sorted from PBMCs after roughly 18-hour stimulation, taken from a patient who received antiretroviral therapy.

CDR3 DNA sequence: TGTGCCAGCAGTCTAGCGGGAGTCACGAGGTACAATGAGCAGTTCTTC. Translation: CASSLAGVTRYNEQFF. The gene calls are TRBV6-2 or TRBV6-3 and TRBJ2-1; 10 nucleotides match TRBD2. Trimming removed 5 bases from V and 4 bases from J; junction bases left unmatched: 8. CDR1 and CDR2 from the germline V gene are MNHEY and SVGEGT. The CDR3 has 16 residues.